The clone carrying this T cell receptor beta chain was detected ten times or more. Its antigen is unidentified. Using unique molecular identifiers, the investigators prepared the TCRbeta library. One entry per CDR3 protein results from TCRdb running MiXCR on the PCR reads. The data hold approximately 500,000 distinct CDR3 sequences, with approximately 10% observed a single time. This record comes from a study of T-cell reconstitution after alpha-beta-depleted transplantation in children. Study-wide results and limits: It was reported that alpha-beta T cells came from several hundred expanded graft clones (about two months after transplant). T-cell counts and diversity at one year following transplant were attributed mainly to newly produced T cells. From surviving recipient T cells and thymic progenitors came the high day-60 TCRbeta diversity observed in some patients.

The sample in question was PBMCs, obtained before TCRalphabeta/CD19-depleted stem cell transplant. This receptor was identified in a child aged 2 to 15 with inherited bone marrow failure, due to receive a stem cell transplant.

The CDR3 DNA is TGTGCCACCAGTGATTCTGACAGTCTCATCGTGGATGAGCAGTTCTTC. Translated, it gives CATSDSDSLIVDEQFF. The chain uses TRBV24-1 and TRBJ2-1; possible D gene TRBD1, 5 bases. This CDR3 has 16 residues. The germline V gene encodes CDR1 KGHDR and CDR2 SFDVKD. V was clipped by 2 bases and J by 8 bases, with 18 bases between them.